A single sample gave rise to the 14 T cell receptor beta chains below, sequenced in a study of shared clonotypes between healthy human individuals (dated by TCRdb to the early 2020s). Receptor amplification or capture employed the immunoSEQ multiplex PCR assay. Entries here come from immuneACCESS through TCRdb and include only in-frame sequences with V and J called. Some clones fail to appear in such tables; in the studies checked, an unresolved V gene covers under half of the shortfall, and the cause of the remainder is unknown. The sample contains under 350,000 clones, roughly 84% of them found a single time. The ten largest make up around 15% of the sample. Specimen: memory CD8+ T cells sorted from blood. The sample's cell subset or site, from its label and the paper: CD45RO+ cells pooled with CCR7-negative TemRA cells. These receptors all come from a man between 18 and 35 years old in good health.

The genes are TRBV6-1 and TRBJ1-1, with D unclear. Germline CDR1 and CDR2: MNHNS and SASEGT. Trimming took 2 bases from V and 1 from J, leaving 17 bases between them. There are 17 residues in the CDR3. The CDR3 DNA reads as TGTGCCAGCAGTGAATGGCCACCGGACGGTTGGAACACTGAAGCTTTCTTT. It is translated as CASSEWPPDGWNTEAFF.

This clone was seen at least ten times. This chain connects TRBV2 to TRBJ1-5, with TRBD1 as a possible D gene (6 bases). Between the trimmed V and J ends, which lost 2 bases and 4 bases, there was a span of 9 bases. CDR3 length: 14 amino acids. The germline V gene encodes CDR1 SNHLY and CDR2 FYNNEI. The CDR3 sequence is CASSEWTENQPQHF. CDR3 DNA: TGTGCCAGCAGTGAATGGACAGAGAATCAGCCCCAGCATTTT. The complete variable domain, with remaining parts taken from reference TRBV2 and TRBJ1-5, reads EPEVTQTPSHQVTQMGQEVILRCVPISNHLYFYWYRQILGQKVEFLVSFYNNEISEKSEIFDDQFSVERPDGSNFTLKIRSTKLEDSAMYFCASSEWTENQPQHFGDGTRLSIL.

The V gene is TRBV13, the J gene TRBJ2-7; D uncertain. V shed 5 bases and J shed 2 bases, with 4 bases lying between them. The CDR3 length is 11 residues. Germline loops: CDR1 PRHDT, CDR2 FYEKMQ (reference sequence). The CDR3 spells CASSDTYEQYF. CDR3 DNA sequence: TGTGCCAGCAGCGATACCTACGAGCAGTACTTC.

The rearrangement links TRBV27 to TRBJ2-1; TRBD2 matches at 9 bases. V dropped 7 bases and J dropped 7; count of bases not matched to a gene: 14. The V gene's germline CDR1 is MNHEY and CDR2 SMNVEV (reference sequence). This CDR3 spans 16 amino acids. In DNA, the CDR3 is TGTGCCAGCATCCCTCTCCCTCAGGGACTAGCAAATGAGCAGTTCTTC. Translated: CASIPLPQGLANEQFF.

The J gene is TRBJ2-7, the V gene TRBV7-2, with D possibly matching TRBD1 (6 bases). Germline CDR1 SGHTA, CDR2 FQGNSA. The CDR3 runs to 17 residues. V shed 2 bases and J shed 3 bases, with 20 bases lying between them. In nucleotides, the CDR3 is TGTGCCAGCAGCTTATGGGGGCCCACTACCTTACACTACGAGCAGTACTTC. Translation gives CASSLWGPTTLHYEQYF.

Concerning this clone: Other DNA sequences of this sample code for an identical CDR3. The V call is TRBV7-9, the J call TRBJ2-7; 8 positions match TRBD1. The junction had 4 bases not matched to a gene; V was cut back by 0 bases and J by 3 bases. The CDR3 runs to 15 residues. Germline CDR1 is SEHNR and CDR2 is FQNEAQ (reference sequence). The CDR3 is CASSLASGGFYEQYF. In nucleotides, the CDR3 is TGTGCCAGCAGCTTAGCGTCAGGGGGCTTCTACGAGCAGTACTTC.

This clone was detected many times. The rearrangement uses TRBV7-9 and TRBJ2-1; 9 bases agree with TRBD2. This CDR3 has 15 amino acids. After removal of 5 bases from V and 3 bases from J, the junction contained 5 bases not matched to a gene. Germline V lookup: CDR1 SEHNR, CDR2 FQNEAQ (reference sequence). The CDR3 DNA reads as TGTGCCAGCAGCGATAGCGGGAGTTTCTACAATGAGCAGTTCTTC. This encodes CASSDSGSFYNEQFF.

The chain has TRBV5-6 and TRBJ2-1; no definite D call. From germline, CDR1 is SGHDT and CDR2 YYEEEE. The CDR3 contains 15 residues. V lost 3 bases to trimming and J lost 5 bases, with 15 bases between them. This CDR3 is CASSSSQSPHNEQFF. In DNA form, the CDR3 reads TGTGCCAGCAGCTCATCTCAATCTCCACACAATGAGCAGTTCTTC.

Ten or more counts support this clone. This chain joins TRBV7-3 and TRBJ2-1, with D unclear. The CDR3 runs 12 residues. The ends were cut back, 3 bases at V and 7 bases at J, with 7 bases in the middle. The V gene's germline CDR1 is SGHTA and CDR2 FQGTGA. In DNA form, the CDR3 reads TGTGCCAGCAGCTTTGACCCGAATGAGCAGTTCTTC. Translation: CASSFDPNEQFF.

Many counts were recorded for this clone. This chain links TRBV27 with TRBJ2-3, with no clear D. The CDR3 is 13 residues long. V was pared by 2 bases and J by 4 bases, with 7 bases between. Per the germline V gene, CDR1 is MNHEY and CDR2 is SMNVEV (reference sequence). CDR3 protein: CASSLMASDTQYF. DNA for the CDR3: TGTGCCAGCAGTTTAATGGCATCAGATACGCAGTATTTT.

J is TRBJ1-2 and V is TRBV4-1, with 7 bases matching TRBD1. Germline CDR1 is MGHRA and CDR2 is YSYEKL. The CDR3 has 15 amino acids. The junction had 8 bases not matched to a gene; V was cut back by 3 bases and J by 4 bases. The CDR3 nucleotides are TGCGCCAGCAGCCATCGACAGGGCCCTCCCTATGGCTACACCTTC. Translating gives CASSHRQGPPYGYTF.

The genes are TRBV6-5 and TRBJ2-1, with D possibly TRBD2 on 5 matching bases. The V and J ends lost 6 bases and 8 bases respectively, with 17 bases between them. The CDR3 loop spans 14 amino acids. CDR1 is MNHEY and CDR2 is SVGAGI in the germline V gene. The DNA of the CDR3 is TGTGCCAGCAGCCCTTTCGAGGGCGTCGATGAGCAGTTCTTC. The encoded protein is CASSPFEGVDEQFF.

The chain has TRBV5-6 and TRBJ2-5, with no clear D. V dropped 0 bases and J dropped 2 bases, with 17 bases sitting between them. Per germline, CDR1 SGHDT and CDR2 YYEEEE. The CDR3 spans 17 residues. The DNA of the CDR3 is TGTGCCAGCAGCTTGGCAGCGTTGCAGCATACTCAAGAGACCCAGTACTTC. This translates into CASSLAALQHTQETQYF.

The rearrangement joins TRBV5-1 to TRBJ2-2; D perhaps matches TRBD1 (5 bases). The V and J ends lost 3 bases and 2 bases respectively, with 8 bases between them. CDR3 length: 14 residues. The germline V gene has CDR1 SGHRS and CDR2 YFSETQ. The CDR3 DNA reads TGCGCCAGCAGCTGGACACCAAACACCGGGGAGCTGTTTTTT. Protein sequence: CASSWTPNTGELFF.